This T cell receptor (beta chain) was identified during a study of vaccination effects on CD4 cells after COVID-19. The protocol was immunoSEQ multiplex PCR, while the TCRdb copy is restricted to in-frame clones and leaves out a portion. The sample includes around 15,000 clones, approximately 82% seen only once; the top ten take roughly a fifth. Worth noting for this clone: Its matching antigen is unknown.

Using viral peptide pools, the ViraFEST assay grew out antigen-specific CD4+ T cells prior to sequencing. Culture lasted about ten days before CD4+ T cell isolation. It was between March and December 2020 that the person had a SARS-CoV-2 infection confirmed by PCR. Two doses of either BNT162b2 or mRNA-1273 were given to each participant. In culture with about 10 IU/ml IL-2 and 9 to 10 ug/ml peptides, PBMC were grown at 1.5 million to 2 million per well. The V gene end was trimmed by 3 bases and the J gene end by 4 bases; junction bases not matched to a gene: 8. There are 16 residues in the CDR3. From germline, CDR1 is MNHEY and CDR2 SMNVEV (reference sequence).

This rearrangement joins TRBV27 to TRBJ2-1, with TRBD2 matching 8 bases. The TCR was taken from a human donor who had a prior SARS-CoV-2 infection. Sample: CD4+ T cells from PBMCs cultured with SARS-CoV-2 spike peptides, taken after COVID-19 vaccination. The CDR3 DNA reads as TGTGCCAGCAGTTTCGGTCCAGCGGGGGTATACAATGAGCAGTTCTTC. This gives the protein CASSFGPAGVYNEQFF.